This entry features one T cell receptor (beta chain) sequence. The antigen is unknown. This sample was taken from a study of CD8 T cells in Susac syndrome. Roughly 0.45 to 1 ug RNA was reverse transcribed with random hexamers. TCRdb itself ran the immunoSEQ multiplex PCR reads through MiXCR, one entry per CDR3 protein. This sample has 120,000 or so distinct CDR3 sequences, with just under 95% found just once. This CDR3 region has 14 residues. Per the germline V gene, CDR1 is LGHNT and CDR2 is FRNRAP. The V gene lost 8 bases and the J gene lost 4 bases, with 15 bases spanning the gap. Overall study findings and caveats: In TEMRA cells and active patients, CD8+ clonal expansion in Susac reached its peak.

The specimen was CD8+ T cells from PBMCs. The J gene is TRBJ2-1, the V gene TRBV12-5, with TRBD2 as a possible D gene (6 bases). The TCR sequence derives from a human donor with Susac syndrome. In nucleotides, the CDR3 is TGTGCTAGTTGGGCGGGGTTGGGTTACAATGAGCAGTTCTTC. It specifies CASWAGLGYNEQFF.